What follows is one T cell receptor (beta chain) and its context. The CDR3 spans 13 residues. Germline loops: CDR1 SGHTA, CDR2 FQGTGA. The J segment lost 5 bases and the V segment lost 8 bases, leaving 8 bases of the junction unmatched. These data belong to a study of blood T cell repertoires in COVID-19. Here immunoSEQ multiplex PCR was the method, and the copy in TCRdb shows in-frame clones only, minus some. Counted here are around 110,000 clones, around nine tenths occurring once; the ten biggest clones make up 4% to 5.5%. The chain combines TRBV7-3 with TRBJ2-5, with TRBD1 matching 7 bases. The sequencing sample was made of peripheral blood. The receptor was isolated from a man aged 40-49 years with acute or convalescent COVID-19. In nucleotides, the CDR3 is TGTGCCAGCGGGGACAGTCGTGGGGAGACCCAGTACTTC. Its translation is CASGDSRGETQYF. Together with reference TRBV7-3 and TRBJ2-5, the CDR3 gives the full variable domain: GAGVSQTPSNKVTEKGKYVELRCDPISGHTALYWYRQSLGQGPEFLIYFQGTGAADDSGLPNDRFFAVRPEGSVSTLKIQRTERGDSAVYLCASGDSRGETQYFGPGTRLLVL.